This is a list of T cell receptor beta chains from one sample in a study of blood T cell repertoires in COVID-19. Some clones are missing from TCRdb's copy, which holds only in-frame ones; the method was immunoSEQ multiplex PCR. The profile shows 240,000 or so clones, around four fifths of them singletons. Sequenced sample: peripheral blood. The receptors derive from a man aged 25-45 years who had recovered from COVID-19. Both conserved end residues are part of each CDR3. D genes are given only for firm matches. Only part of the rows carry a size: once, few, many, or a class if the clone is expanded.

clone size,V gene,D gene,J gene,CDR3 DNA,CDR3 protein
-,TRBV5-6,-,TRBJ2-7,TGTGCCAGCAGCTTTCCGGGACACCCATACGAGCAGTACTTC,CASSFPGHPYEQYF
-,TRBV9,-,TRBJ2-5,TGTGCCAGCAGCGTAGGGCCGGGGTTGGGGGAGACCCAGTACTTC,CASSVGPGLGETQYF
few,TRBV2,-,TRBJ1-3,TGTGCCAGCAGGAAGACAGTCTCTGGAAACACCATATATTTT,CASRKTVSGNTIYF
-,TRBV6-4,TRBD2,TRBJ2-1,TGTGCCAGCAGGAGGGAAGCGGGGGGGACCTACAATGAGCAGTTCTTC,CASRREAGGTYNEQFF
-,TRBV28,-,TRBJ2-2,TGTGCCAGCAGTACAGCATTCAGGGGACTAAACACCGGGGAGCTGTTTTTT,CASSTAFRGLNTGELFF
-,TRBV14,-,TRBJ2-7,TGTGCCAGCAGCCAAGTTGTGTCGGACAGCCGAAGGGAGCAGTACTTC,CASSQVVSDSRREQYF
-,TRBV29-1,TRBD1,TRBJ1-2,TGCAGCGGAGGGGGCACTTATGGCTACACCTTC,CSGGGTYGYTF
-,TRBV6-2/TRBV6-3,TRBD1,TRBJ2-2,TGTGCCAGCAGTAAGGGGGCGCGGACCGGGGAGCTGTTTTTT,CASSKGARTGELFF
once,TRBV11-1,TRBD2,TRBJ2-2,TGTGCCAGCAGCTTTATCAGCGGGGGGGCCACCGGGGAGCTGTTTTTT,CASSFISGGATGELFF
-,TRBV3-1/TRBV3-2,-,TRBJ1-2,TGTGCCAGCAGCCCCTCCCCTGGGGAGTATGGCTACACCTTC,CASSPSPGEYGYTF